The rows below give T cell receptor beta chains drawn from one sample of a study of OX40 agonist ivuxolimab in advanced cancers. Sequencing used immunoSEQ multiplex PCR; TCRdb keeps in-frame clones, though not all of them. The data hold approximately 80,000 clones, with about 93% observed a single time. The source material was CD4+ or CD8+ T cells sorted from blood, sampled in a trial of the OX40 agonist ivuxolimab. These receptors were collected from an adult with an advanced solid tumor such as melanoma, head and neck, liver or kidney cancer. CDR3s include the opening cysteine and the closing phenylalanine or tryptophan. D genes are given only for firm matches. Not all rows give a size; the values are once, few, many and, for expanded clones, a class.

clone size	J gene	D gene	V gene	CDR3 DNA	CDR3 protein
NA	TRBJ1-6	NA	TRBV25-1	TGTGCCAGCAGTCCATGGGGGGGCGACGGTTCACCCCTCCACTTT	CASSPWGGDGSPLHF
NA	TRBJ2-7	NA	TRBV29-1	TGCAGCGTTTCCCGGGACTGGAACTCCTACGAGCAGTACTTC	CSVSRDWNSYEQYF
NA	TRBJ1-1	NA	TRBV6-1	TGTGCCAGCAGTGGACAGACAGGGAACACTGAAGCTTTCTTT	CASSGQTGNTEAFF
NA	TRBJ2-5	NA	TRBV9	TGTGCCAGCAGCGTAGCGGAAGAGACCCAGTACTTC	CASSVAEETQYF
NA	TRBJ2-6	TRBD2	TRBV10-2	TGCGCCAGCAGTGAGGGAGGACTAGCGGTTTCTGGGGCCAACGTCCTGACTTTC	CASSEGGLAVSGANVLTF
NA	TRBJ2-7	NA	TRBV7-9	TGTGCCAGCTTAAGCAGTTACGAGCAGTACTTC	CASLSSYEQYF
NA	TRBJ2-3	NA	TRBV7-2	TGTGCCAGCAGCTCAACGGAGTCAGATACGCAGTATTTT	CASSSTESDTQYF
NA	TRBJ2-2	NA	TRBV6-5	TGTGCCAGCAGTTACAAGCGGAACACCGGGGAGCTGTTTTTT	CASSYKRNTGELFF
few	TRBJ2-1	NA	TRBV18	TGTGCCAGCTCACCCGCGTACAATGAGCAGTTCTTC	CASSPAYNEQFF
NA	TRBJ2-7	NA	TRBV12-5	TGTGCTAGTGGTTTGGTAGGGGTTCCCTCCTACGAGCAGTACTTC	CASGLVGVPSYEQYF
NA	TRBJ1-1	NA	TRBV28	TGTGCCAGCACCGGCAGGGAGTTCTCCACTGAAGCTTTCTTT	CASTGREFSTEAFF
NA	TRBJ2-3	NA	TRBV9	TGTGCCAGCAGTTCAGGACCCCATGAAACAGATACGCAGTATTTT	CASSSGPHETDTQYF
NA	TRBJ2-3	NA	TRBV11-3	TGTGCCAGCAGCTTAGATCGATGGGGGGTCAAGGGCACAGATACGCAGTATTTT	CASSLDRWGVKGTDTQYF
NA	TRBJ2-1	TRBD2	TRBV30	TGTGCCAGCGGGAGCTACAATGAGCAGTTCTTC	CASGSYNEQFF
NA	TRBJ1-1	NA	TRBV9	TGTGCCAGCAGCGTAGCGGCGGTGAACACTGAAGCTTTCTTT	CASSVAAVNTEAFF
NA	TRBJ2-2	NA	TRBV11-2	TGTGCCAGCACCGAGAACGGACCGAACACCGGGGAGCTGTTTTTT	CASTENGPNTGELFF
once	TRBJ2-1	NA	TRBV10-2	TGCGCCACCTCAAGGTCCTACAATGAGCAGTTCTTC	CATSRSYNEQFF
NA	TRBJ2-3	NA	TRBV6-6	TGTGCCAGCAGTTACCCACCCCTCGGAGCAGATACGCAGTATTTT	CASSYPPLGADTQYF
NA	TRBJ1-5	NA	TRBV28	TGTGCCAGCCACCGACAGGCCAATCAGCCCCAGCATTTT	CASHRQANQPQHF
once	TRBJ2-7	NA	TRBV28	TGTGCCAGCAGTTTGGCGACAGGGACTTTCAACGAGCAGTACTTC	CASSLATGTFNEQYF
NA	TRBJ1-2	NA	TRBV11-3	TGTGCCAGCAGCCAAGGACAGCACTATGGCTACACCTTC	CASSQGQHYGYTF
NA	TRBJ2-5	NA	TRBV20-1	TGCAGTGCTTCAGGGTCCCGTACCCAGTACTTC	CSASGSRTQYF
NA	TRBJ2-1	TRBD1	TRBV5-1	TGCGCCAGCAGCCCGACAGGGGAGTACAATGAGCAGTTCTTC	CASSPTGEYNEQFF
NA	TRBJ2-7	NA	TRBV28	TGTGCCATCGCGAGGGATTCCGAATACGAGCAGTACTTC	CAIARDSEYEQYF
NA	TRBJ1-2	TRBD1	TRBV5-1	TGCGCCAGCAGCTTGACAGGGGTGGAAGGCTACACCTTC	CASSLTGVEGYTF
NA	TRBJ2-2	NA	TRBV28	TGTGCCAGCAGTTTATGGGGGGCGGCCGGGGAGCTGTTTTTT	CASSLWGAAGELFF
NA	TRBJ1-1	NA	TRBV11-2	TGTGCCAGCAGCTTTGTTTGGAACACTGAAGCTTTCTTT	CASSFVWNTEAFF
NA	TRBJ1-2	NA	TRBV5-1	TGCGCCAGCAGCGAGTTGGGGGGTGGCTACACCTTC	CASSELGGGYTF
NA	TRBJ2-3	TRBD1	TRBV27	TGTGCCAGCAGTTTATACTTCGGGACAGGGACCTTTACGGATACGCAGTATTTT	CASSLYFGTGTFTDTQYF
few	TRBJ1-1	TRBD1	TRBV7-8	TGTGCCAGCAGCCCAGACAGGGATACTGAAGCTTTCTTT	CASSPDRDTEAFF
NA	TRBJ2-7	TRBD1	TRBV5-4	TGTGCCAGCAGCTCTCCCGGGACAGGGGGCTCCTACGAGCAGTACTTC	CASSSPGTGGSYEQYF
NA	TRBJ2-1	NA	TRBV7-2	TGTGCCAGCAGAATAAAAGGGGGAAATGAGCAGTTCTTC	CASRIKGGNEQFF
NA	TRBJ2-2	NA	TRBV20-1	TGCAGTGCTAGCGGAACCGGGGAGCTGTTTTTT	CSASGTGELFF
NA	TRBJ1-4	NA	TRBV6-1	TGTGCCAGCAGTGGGCGGGGGAGTGAGGATGAAAAACTGTTTTTT	CASSGRGSEDEKLFF
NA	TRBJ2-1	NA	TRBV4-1	TGCGCCAGCAGCCAAGATTCGTTGAGAGGGTACAATGAGCAGTTCTTC	CASSQDSLRGYNEQFF
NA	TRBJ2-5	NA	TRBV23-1	TGCGCCAGCAGTCATCGAGAGACCCAGTACTTC	CASSHRETQYF
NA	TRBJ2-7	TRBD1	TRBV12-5	TGTGCTAGTGGTTCAACAGGGGGCGAGCAGTACTTC	CASGSTGGEQYF
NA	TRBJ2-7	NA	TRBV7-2	TGTGCCAGCAGCTTTCGGACACACGACTACGAGCAGTACTTC	CASSFRTHDYEQYF
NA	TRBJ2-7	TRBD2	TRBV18	TGTGCCAGCTCACGCTGGACTAGCGGGGGAGATGAGCAGTACTTC	CASSRWTSGGDEQYF
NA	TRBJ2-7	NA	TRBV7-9	TGTGCCAGCAGCTCATCGCCAGACTTCGCCCACGAGCAGTACTTC	CASSSSPDFAHEQYF